This T cell receptor (beta chain) was found in a study of blood T cell repertoires in COVID-19. Turning to the study itself: Acute and convalescent COVID-19 samples came from the United States, Italy and Spain. T cells, B-cell-depleted T cells, or PBMCs supplied cDNA or gDNA.

Trimming removed 4 bases from V and 1 base from J; junction bases left unmatched: 6. CDR1 MNHEY and CDR2 SVGAGI come from the germline V gene. CDR3 length: 15 residues. Authors' processing steps: Amplifying reference gene primers gave estimates of nucleated cell counts. Sequencing was performed with immunoSEQ multiplex PCR; in TCRdb, only in-frame clones are kept and a portion is missing. V and J calls and clone size come straight from that table; D and trimming were deduced from the DNA. The sample lists 280,000 or so clones; more than 75% were seen once. Sequenced: peripheral blood. V is TRBV6-5 and J is TRBJ1-1; 7 nucleotides line up with TRBD1. The receptor was isolated from a woman in her 30s who had recovered from COVID-19. Here the CDR3 DNA reads TGTGCCAGCAGTTTCAACAGGGGACAGAACACTGAAGCTTTCTTT. It specifies CASSFNRGQNTEAFF.